This T cell receptor (beta chain) was recovered during a study of blood T cell repertoires in COVID-19. Study details: Material from acute and convalescent COVID-19 was sourced from the United States, Italy and Spain. Sample material is recorded as cDNA or gDNA derived from T cells, B-cell-depleted T cells, or PBMCs.

This CDR3 has 16 amino acids. Trimming shortened V by 6 bases and J by 6 bases, and 21 bases separated the two germline ends. From germline, CDR1 is LNHDA and CDR2 SQIVND (reference sequence). Authors' data handling: Reference gene primer amplification gave nucleated cell count estimates. Using immunoSEQ multiplex PCR, the repertoire was profiled, and TCRdb retains in-frame clones only, with some absent. The V and J calls and clone size were taken over from that table, and D and trimming were inferred from the DNA. Of about 120,000 clones in the sample, 65% to 90% were seen once. The receptor comes from a man older than 75 with acute or convalescent COVID-19. The rearrangement links TRBV19 to TRBJ2-1; TRBD2 might be the D (6 bases). Source material: peripheral blood. The CDR3 reads CASSTQVGSGLNEQFF. The CDR3 region has the DNA TGTGCCAGTAGCACCCAGGTCGGTAGCGGCCTCAATGAGCAGTTCTTC. The full variable domain, in which reference TRBV19 and TRBJ2-1 provide the parts outside the CDR3, is DGGITQSPKYLFRKEGQNVTLSCEQNLNHDAMYWYRQDPGQGLRLIYYSQIVNDFQKGDIAEGYSVSREKKESFPLTVTSAQKNPTAFYLCASSTQVGSGLNEQFFGPGTRLTVL.